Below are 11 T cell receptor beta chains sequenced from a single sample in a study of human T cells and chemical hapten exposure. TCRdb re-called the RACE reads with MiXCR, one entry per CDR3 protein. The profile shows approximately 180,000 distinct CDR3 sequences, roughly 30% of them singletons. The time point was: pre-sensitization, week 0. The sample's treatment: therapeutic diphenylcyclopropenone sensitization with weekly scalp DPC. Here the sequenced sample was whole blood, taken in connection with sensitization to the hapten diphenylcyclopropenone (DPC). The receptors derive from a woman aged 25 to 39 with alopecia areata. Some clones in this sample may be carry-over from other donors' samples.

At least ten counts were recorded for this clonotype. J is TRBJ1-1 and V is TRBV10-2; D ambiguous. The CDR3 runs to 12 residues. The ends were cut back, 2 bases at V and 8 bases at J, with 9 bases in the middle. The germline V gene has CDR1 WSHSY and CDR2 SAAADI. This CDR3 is CASSEEETEAFF. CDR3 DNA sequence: TGCGCCAGCAGTGAGGAGGAGACAGAAGCTTTCTTT.

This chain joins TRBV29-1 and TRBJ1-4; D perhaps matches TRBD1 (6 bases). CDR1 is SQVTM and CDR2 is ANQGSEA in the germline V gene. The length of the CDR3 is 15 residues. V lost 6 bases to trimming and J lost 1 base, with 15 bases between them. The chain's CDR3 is CSVAAGAGTNEKLFF. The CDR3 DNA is TGCAGCGTGGCCGCGGGGGCAGGAACTAATGAAAAACTGTTTTTT.

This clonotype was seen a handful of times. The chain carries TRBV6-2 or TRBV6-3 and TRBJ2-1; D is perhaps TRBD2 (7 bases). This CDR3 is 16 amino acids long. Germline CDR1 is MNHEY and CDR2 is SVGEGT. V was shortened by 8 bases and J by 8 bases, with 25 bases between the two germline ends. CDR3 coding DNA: TGTGCCAGCTCCTCTCATATGGCGGGGGCCCGGGATGAGCAGTTCTTC. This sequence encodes CASSSHMAGARDEQFF.

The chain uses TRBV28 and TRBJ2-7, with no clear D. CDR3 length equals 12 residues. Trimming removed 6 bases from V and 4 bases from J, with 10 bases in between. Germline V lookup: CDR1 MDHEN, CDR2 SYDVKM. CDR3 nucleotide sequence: TGTGCCAGCAGAGGTGCCGGTTACGAGCAGTACTTC. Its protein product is CASRGAGYEQYF.

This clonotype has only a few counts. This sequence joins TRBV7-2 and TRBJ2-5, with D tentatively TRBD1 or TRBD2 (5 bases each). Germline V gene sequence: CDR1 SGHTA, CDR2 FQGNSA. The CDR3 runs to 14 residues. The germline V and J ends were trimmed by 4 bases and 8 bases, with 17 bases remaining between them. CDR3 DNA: TGTGCCAGCAGCTCTGTCGGGGCGACCAACACCCAGTACTTC. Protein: CASSSVGATNTQYF.

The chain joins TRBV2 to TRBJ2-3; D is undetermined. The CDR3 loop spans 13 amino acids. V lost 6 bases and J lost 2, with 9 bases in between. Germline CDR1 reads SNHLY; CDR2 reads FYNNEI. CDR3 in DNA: TGTGCCAGCAGCGACTTCTCCACAGATACGCAGTATTTT. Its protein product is CASSDFSTDTQYF.

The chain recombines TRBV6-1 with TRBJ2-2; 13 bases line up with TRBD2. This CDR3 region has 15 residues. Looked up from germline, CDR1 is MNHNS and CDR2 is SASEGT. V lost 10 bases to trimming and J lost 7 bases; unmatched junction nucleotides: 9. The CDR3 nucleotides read TGTGCCATCGAAGGACTAGCGGGAGTCTACGGGGAGCTGTTTTTT. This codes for CAIEGLAGVYGELFF.

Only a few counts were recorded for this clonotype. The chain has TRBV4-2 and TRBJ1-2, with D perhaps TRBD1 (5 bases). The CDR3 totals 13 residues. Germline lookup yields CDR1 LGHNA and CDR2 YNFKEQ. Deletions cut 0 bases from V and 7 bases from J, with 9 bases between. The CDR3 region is CASSQDQGPGYTF. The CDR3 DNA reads TGTGCCAGCAGCCAAGACCAGGGCCCTGGCTACACCTTC.

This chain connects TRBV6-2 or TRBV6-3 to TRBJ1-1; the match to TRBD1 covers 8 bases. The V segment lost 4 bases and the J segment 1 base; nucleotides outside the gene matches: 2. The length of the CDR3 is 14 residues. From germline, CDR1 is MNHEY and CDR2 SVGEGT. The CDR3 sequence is CASSFDRGNTEAFF. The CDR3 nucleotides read TGTGCCAGCAGTTTCGACAGGGGGAACACTGAAGCTTTCTTT.

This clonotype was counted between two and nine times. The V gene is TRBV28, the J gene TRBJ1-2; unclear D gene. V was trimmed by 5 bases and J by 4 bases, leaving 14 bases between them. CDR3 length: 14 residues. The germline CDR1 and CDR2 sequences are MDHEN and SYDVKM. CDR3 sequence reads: CASSPPGHSYGYTF. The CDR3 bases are TGTGCCAGCAGTCCCCCCGGGCATTCCTATGGCTACACCTTC.

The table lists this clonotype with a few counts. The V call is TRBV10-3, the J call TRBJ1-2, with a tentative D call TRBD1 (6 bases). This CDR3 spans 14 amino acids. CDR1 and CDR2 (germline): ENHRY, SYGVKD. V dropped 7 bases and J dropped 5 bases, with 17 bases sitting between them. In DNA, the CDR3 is TGTGCCATCAAAGTCTCGGCAGGGGAGTATGGCTACACCTTC. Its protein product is CAIKVSAGEYGYTF.